This T cell receptor beta chain came from a study of CD8 T cells in Susac syndrome. Study context: Treatment status at blood draw for the Susac syndrome patients was therapy-naive, corticosteroids, or intravenous immunoglobulin alone.

The RNA, about 0.5 to 1 ug, was put through reverse transcription using random hexamers. TCR beta CDR3 was amplified by immunoSEQ multiplex PCR. This amplification extended across 54 Vbeta and 13 Jbeta segments. TCRdb fed the immunoSEQ multiplex PCR reads into MiXCR, producing one record per CDR3 protein. The table has tens of thousands of distinct CDR3 sequences, about 95% seen once. Details on this clonotype: Its antigen is unidentified.

Findings of the study overall: TEMRA cells and active patients showed peak Susac CD8+ clonal expansion. Across the total CD8+ repertoires, under 20 Susac-specific public clones were detected, and across the CD8+ TEMRA repertoires, roughly five such clones were detected.

Germline V gives CDR1 MDHEN, CDR2 SYDVKM. Trimming removed 4 bases from V and 4 bases from J; junction bases left unmatched: 10. CDR3 length: 15 residues. The chain is built from TRBV28 and TRBJ2-7, with TRBD1 matching 7 bases. The source is a human donor with Susac syndrome. Sequenced: CD8+ T cells from PBMCs. The CDR3 DNA reads as TGTGCCAGCAGTTCCCCCGACAGGGTGGCTTACGAGCAGTACTTC. Its protein product is CASSSPDRVAYEQYF.